Shown below are 11 T cell receptor beta chains from a single sample sequenced in a study of T cells of healthy individuals. TCRdb re-called the 5' RACE reads through MiXCR, storing one row per CDR3 protein. The repertoire includes fewer than 70,000 distinct CDR3 sequences, roughly 14% of them detected once, and around 16% sits in the top ten. Receptors were obtained from a human donor in good health.

This rearrangement joins TRBV20-1 to TRBJ2-1; D is possibly TRBD2 (7 bases). The germline V gene has CDR1 DFQATT and CDR2 SNEGSKA (reference sequence). This CDR3 is built from 15 residues. V was clipped by 4 bases and J by 2 bases, with 15 bases between them. DNA of the CDR3: TGCAGTGCTATAAACCCGGGGGGCACCTACAATGAGCAGTTCTTC. The encoded protein is CSAINPGGTYNEQFF.

V gene TRBV30 combines with J gene TRBJ2-2; TRBD2 is a possible D gene (6 bases). The germline V gene encodes CDR1 GTSNPN and CDR2 SVGIG (reference sequence). Trimming cost V 1 base and J 2 bases, with 11 bases left between them. This CDR3 spans 15 amino acids. In DNA form, the CDR3 reads TGTGCCTGGAGTGGTGGTAGCGGCAACACCGGGGAGCTGTTTTTT. It is translated as CAWSGGSGNTGELFF.

Judged by abundance, this clonotype is medium-sized. The chain employs TRBV20-1 and TRBJ2-2; TRBD1 matches 7 bases. CDR1 and CDR2 from the germline V gene are DFQATT and SNEGSKA (reference sequence). V gave up 3 bases and J gave up 0 bases; unmatched junction bases: 10. There are 17 residues in the CDR3. The CDR3, as DNA: TGCAGTGCTAGCAAGATTAGACAGGGTACGAACACCGGGGAGCTGTTTTTT. It codes for CSASKIRQGTNTGELFF.

V is TRBV10-3 and J is TRBJ1-4; D possibly corresponds to TRBD1 (5 bases). CDR1 ENHRY and CDR2 SYGVKD come from the germline V gene. The CDR3 contains 15 residues. With 3 bases removed from V and 8 bases from J, the gap between germline ends came to 16 bases. CDR3 sequence: CAISDQTDRPEKLFF. CDR3 DNA: TGTGCCATCAGTGATCAGACAGACCGACCGGAAAAACTGTTTTTT.

This sequence joins TRBV3-1 and TRBJ2-2, with 11 bases identical to TRBD2. Trimming took 3 bases from V and 7 from J; bases not matched to a gene: 10. This CDR3 spans 17 amino acids. Germline V CDR1 and CDR2: LGHDT, YNNKEL (reference sequence). The CDR3 is CASSHGLGLAGGGELFF. The CDR3 nucleotides read TGTGCCAGCAGCCATGGTCTTGGACTAGCGGGTGGCGGGGAGCTGTTTTTT.

Worth noting for this clonotype: This may stem from a read error, because a much larger clone lies one nucleotide away. J is TRBJ1-2 and V is TRBV20-1, with TRBD1 as a possible D gene (5 bases). The CDR3 covers 11 residues. Germline V gives CDR1 DFQATT, CDR2 SNEGSKA (reference sequence). CDR3 in amino acids: CSPRGYDGYNF. The CDR3 DNA reads TGCAGTCCGAGGGGATATGATGGCTACAACTTC.

This clonotype occurred a few times. The CDR3 DNA reads TGTGCCAGCTCTGTGGGGGGGTCCTACGAGCAGTACTTC. Residues: CASSVGGSYEQYF. The V and J genes are TRBV5-4 and TRBJ2-7, with 7 bases fitting TRBD2. The V gene's germline CDR1 is SGHNT and CDR2 YYREEE (reference sequence). V shed 7 bases, J shed 1 base, and the junction held 5 bases outside the gene matches. CDR3 length: 13 amino acids.

This clonotype was counted many times. J is TRBJ1-6 and V is TRBV11-2, with no clear D. Trimming stripped 4 bases from V and 11 bases from J, with 12 bases between. The germline V gene encodes CDR1 SGHAT and CDR2 FQNNGV. The CDR3 is 13 amino acids. The CDR3 nucleotides are TGTGCCAGCAGCTCCGGACTCGGAGCACCCCTCCACTTT. Translating gives CASSSGLGAPLHF.

In this sample, this clonotype turned up a few times. The chain employs TRBV3-1 and TRBJ1-1; TRBD1 is a possible D gene (6 bases). The CDR3 extends over 13 amino acids. Germline assignment: CDR1 LGHDT and CDR2 YNNKEL (reference sequence). V was shortened by 10 bases and J by 0 bases, with 12 bases between the two germline ends. Here the CDR3 reads CATTDSLNTEAFF. In DNA form, the CDR3 reads TGTGCCACGACGGACAGCCTGAACACTGAAGCTTTCTTT.

The V call is TRBV7-2, the J call TRBJ2-5; D gene ambiguous. The length of the CDR3 is 14 residues. The V gene's germline CDR1 is SGHTA and CDR2 FQGNSA. V dropped 7 bases and J dropped 4 bases, with 16 bases sitting between them. The CDR3 DNA reads TGTGCCAGCACTGGCCCCCCACTGGGAGAGACCCAGTACTTC. It yields the protein CASTGPPLGETQYF.

This chain uses TRBV4-3 with TRBJ2-3; D may match TRBD1 or TRBD2 (5 bases each). V was shortened by 0 bases and J by 2 bases, with 9 bases between the two germline ends. CDR1 is LGHNA, CDR2 YSLEER, per germline. This CDR3 is 15 amino acids long. The CDR3 nucleotides are TGCGCCAGCAGCCAAGATCCGGGGCTCACAGATACGCAGTATTTT. This gives the protein CASSQDPGLTDTQYF.